This T cell receptor (beta chain) was recovered during a study of beta chain features in type 1 diabetes. Notes on the study in general: The naive, central memory and Treg TCRB repertoires of patients appeared to be more similar to one another than those of healthy donors. VDJ junctions sequenced from type 1 diabetes patients showed fewer insertions and more deletions.

A note on this clone: The target antigen is unknown.

Trimming stripped 0 bases from V and 4 bases from J, with 11 bases between. The germline CDR1 and CDR2 sequences are SGDLS and YYNGEE. The length of the CDR3 is 15 residues. In total, each donor contributed a single heparinised blood draw that averaged about 120 mL. Expressed TCRB transcripts were sequenced because the isolated RNA had all been reverse transcribed beforehand. TCRdb's table, derived via immunoSEQ multiplex PCR, lists solely in-frame clones and lacks some. The data show 900,000 or so clones, roughly a sixth seen once. Sequenced input: naive CD4+ T cells from blood. This rearrangement joins TRBV9 to TRBJ2-1; D not resolved. This sequence originates from a woman between 18 and 30 years old in good health. In nucleotides, the CDR3 is TGTGCCAGCAGCGTAGACTCGGCCCGTTACAATGAGCAGTTCTTC. It yields the protein CASSVDSARYNEQFF.